Only one count was recorded for the clone carrying this T cell receptor beta chain. This table comes from immunoSEQ multiplex PCR, and its TCRdb copy is limited to in-frame clones, with some not included. The sample contains tens of thousands of clones, over 75% of which appear only once. These data are taken from a study of blood T cell repertoires in COVID-19. Losses at the gene ends were 7 bases for V and 2 bases for J; bases not matched to a gene: 22. The CDR3 is made up of 20 amino acids. Germline-derived CDR1 and CDR2 are MNHEY and SMNVEV (reference sequence). The material sequenced was peripheral blood. J is TRBJ2-1 and V is TRBV27; 8 bases are a match to TRBD2. The TCR originated in a human donor in a cohort sampled during active COVID-19. The DNA for the CDR3 is TGTGCCAGCACCCCACAGGCTGGTAGCGGGGCTCTGGGGGCCTACAATGAGCAGTTCTTC. Amino acid sequence: CASTPQAGSGALGAYNEQFF.